Presented here are 6 T cell receptor beta chains from one specimen sequenced in a study of blood T cell repertoires in COVID-19. Data came from immunoSEQ multiplex PCR; TCRdb stores just in-frame clones and leaves some out. Of 310,000 or so clones listed, roughly 88% are singletons. Sequencing was done on a sample of peripheral blood. Receptors were obtained from a woman between 45 and 60 years old with active or convalescent COVID-19.

The chain recombines TRBV4-2 with TRBJ1-2, with 8 positions matching TRBD1. The germline V gene encodes CDR1 LGHNA and CDR2 YNFKEQ. J gave up 1 base and V 6 bases, and 22 bases lay outside the gene matches. This CDR3 spans 20 amino acids. The DNA of the CDR3 is TGTGCCAGCAGTCGACGACCCTCGACAAGGACAGGGAAGAATAACTATGGCTACACCTTC. The encoded protein is CASSRRPSTRTGKNNYGYTF.

This clone appeared once. The V gene is TRBV28, the J gene TRBJ2-7, with D possibly matching TRBD2 (6 bases). V was shortened by 7 bases and J by 4 bases, with 14 bases between the two germline ends. Germline CDR1 MDHEN, CDR2 SYDVKM. The CDR3 extends over 13 amino acids. CDR3 amino acids: CASNSGRQYEQYF. The CDR3 region has the DNA TGTGCCAGCAACTCGGGGAGGCAGTACGAGCAGTACTTC. The full variable domain, completed using reference TRBV28 and TRBJ2-7, is DVKVTQSSRYLVKRTGEKVFLECVQDMDHENMFWYRQDPGLGLRLIYFSYDVKMKEKGDIPEGYSVSREKKERFSLILESASTNQTSMYLCASNSGRQYEQYFGPGTRLTVT.

V gene TRBV20-1 combines with J gene TRBJ2-7; TRBD2 aligns across 7 bases. Germline CDR1 and CDR2: DFQATT and SNEGSKA (reference sequence). This CDR3 has 10 residues. CDR3 sequence: CTAGEYEQYF. The CDR3, as DNA: TGCACCGCGGGGGAATACGAGCAGTACTTC.

The chain's CDR3 is CASSYSMQGIEQYF. In DNA form, the CDR3 reads TGTGCCAGCAGTTACTCGATGCAGGGCATCGAGCAGTACTTC. V and J are TRBV6-6 and TRBJ2-7, with D possibly matching TRBD1 (5 bases). Trimming left V 0 bases short and J 6 bases short, with 12 bases between. Germline assignment: CDR1 MNHNY and CDR2 SVGAGI (reference sequence). The CDR3 covers 14 residues.

This clone has just one count. The rearrangement links TRBV5-5 to TRBJ1-1; D call uncertain. The CDR3 totals 13 residues. Germline values: CDR1 SGHKS, CDR2 YYEKEE (reference sequence). V was pared by 0 bases and J by 5 bases, with 8 bases between. The CDR3 nucleotides read TGTGCCAGCAGCTTGGCATCGGGGACTGAAGCTTTCTTT. It yields the protein CASSLASGTEAFF.

The chain links TRBV18 to TRBJ2-7; TRBD1 agrees at 9 bases. From germline, CDR1 is KGHSH and CDR2 LQKENI. This CDR3 comprises 14 residues. The trim removed 6 bases at V and 3 bases at J, leaving 6 bases unmatched. This chain's CDR3 is CASSPQDRGYEQYF. The CDR3 nucleotides are TGTGCCAGCTCTCCTCAGGACAGGGGCTACGAGCAGTACTTC.